This T cell receptor (beta chain) was profiled in a study of T-cell reconstitution after alpha-beta-depleted transplantation in children. Study-level results: One year after transplant, T-cell counts and diversity came mostly from newly produced T cells.

Unique molecular identifiers were built into the TCRbeta library. TCRdb re-called the PCR reads through MiXCR, storing one row per CDR3 protein. The sample includes fewer than 350,000 distinct CDR3 sequences, almost 8% seen only once; the top ten take around 10%. Concerning this clonotype: What it binds is not known.

V was pared by 2 bases and J by 2 bases, with 5 bases of the junction left unmatched. The CDR3 is 16 residues long. Per germline, CDR1 MNHEY and CDR2 SVGEGT. This TCR came from a female patient aged 2 to 10 who had a stem cell transplant for Fanconi anemia, so the T cells may come from the graft donor. The sample here was peripheral blood, taken 360 days after TCRalphabeta/CD19-depleted stem cell transplant. J is TRBJ2-3 and V is TRBV6-2 or TRBV6-3; TRBD2 matches 9 bases. CDR3 protein: CASSYRAGGNTDTQYF. The CDR3 DNA follows: TGTGCCAGCAGTTACCGCGCGGGGGGGAACACAGATACGCAGTATTTT.